These T cell receptor beta chains were read from a single sample in a study of T-cell reconstitution after alpha-beta-depleted transplantation in children. MiXCR, applied by TCRdb to the PCR reads, yields one record per CDR3 protein. The profile shows hundreds of thousands of distinct CDR3 sequences, over 10% of them singletons. The input for sequencing was PBMCs, mostly from graft donor cells, taken 360 days after TCRalphabeta/CD19-depleted stem cell transplant. The source is a male patient under 18 who had a stem cell transplant for acute myeloid leukemia, so the T cells may come from the graft donor. CDR3s include the opening cysteine and the closing phenylalanine or tryptophan. D genes are given only for firm matches. Only part of the rows carry a size: once, few, many, or a class if the clone is expanded.

clone size,D gene,J gene,V gene,CDR3 protein,CDR3 DNA
.,TRBD2,TRBJ2-5,TRBV6-1,CASRPTSGYQETQYF,TGTGCCAGCAGACCGACTAGCGGCTACCAAGAGACCCAGTACTTC
few,.,TRBJ2-7,TRBV12-3/TRBV12-4,CASSLSLHYEQYF,TGTGCCAGCAGTTTAAGTCTTCATTACGAGCAGTACTTC
.,TRBD2,TRBJ2-5,TRBV28,CASSYGLADYQETQYF,TGTGCCAGCAGTTATGGACTAGCTGATTACCAAGAGACCCAGTACTTC
few,.,TRBJ1-4,TRBV2,CASREQVTDEKLFF,TGTGCCAGCAGGGAACAGGTTACTGATGAAAAACTGTTTTTT
many,.,TRBJ2-1,TRBV5-4,CASSLEPVGSERRYNEQFF,TGTGCCAGCAGCTTGGAACCCGTAGGATCGGAGCGGCGCTACAATGAGCAGTTCTTC
.,.,TRBJ2-3,TRBV6-5,CASSYSIPDTQYF,TGTGCCAGCAGTTACTCGATCCCTGATACGCAGTATTTT
.,TRBD2,TRBJ2-1,TRBV20-1,CSAREDGGEAYNEQFF,TGCAGTGCTAGAGAGGACGGGGGGGAGGCCTACAATGAGCAGTTCTTC
.,TRBD1,TRBJ1-5,TRBV6-5,CASGALGQINQPQHF,TGTGCCAGCGGGGCCCTGGGACAGATCAATCAGCCCCAGCATTTT
.,.,TRBJ2-1,TRBV7-9,CASSYRGRDFNEQFF,TGTGCCAGCAGCTACCGGGGACGGGACTTCAATGAGCAGTTCTTC
.,TRBD1,TRBJ2-7,TRBV4-1,CASSQVGTGRYEQYF,TGCGCCAGCAGCCAAGTAGGGACAGGACGCTACGAGCAGTACTTC
few,TRBD2,TRBJ2-1,TRBV3-1,CASGRGTYNEQFF,TGTGCCAGCGGGAGGGGCACATACAATGAGCAGTTCTTC
once,TRBD2,TRBJ2-7,TRBV18,CASSPPRTSDEYEQYF,TGTGCCAGCTCACCGCCAAGGACTAGCGACGAATACGAGCAGTACTTC
.,TRBD2,TRBJ2-1,TRBV11-2,CASSLFLAESNEQFF,TGTGCCAGCAGCTTATTCCTAGCGGAGTCCAATGAGCAGTTCTTC
many,TRBD1,TRBJ2-5,TRBV10-3,CAISVGNRGEETQYF,TGTGCCATCAGTGTGGGGAACAGGGGGGAAGAGACCCAGTACTTC
many,TRBD1,TRBJ2-6,TRBV29-1,CSVEGTGVTGANVLTF,TGCAGCGTTGAGGGGACAGGGGTTACTGGGGCCAACGTCCTGACTTTC
many,TRBD2,TRBJ2-7,TRBV5-1,CASSPRTSVTYEQYF,TGCGCCAGCAGCCCTCGCACTAGCGTTACCTACGAGCAGTACTTC
.,TRBD1,TRBJ2-7,TRBV15,CATKGDRGLHEQYF,TGTGCCACCAAAGGGGACAGGGGGCTACACGAGCAGTACTTC
.,.,TRBJ2-1,TRBV5-1,CASSLEYYNEQFF,TGCGCCAGCAGCCTGGAATACTACAATGAGCAGTTCTTC
.,.,TRBJ2-5,TRBV20-1,CSASPGWETQYF,TGCAGTGCTAGCCCGGGGTGGGAGACCCAGTACTTC
few,.,TRBJ1-1,TRBV10-3,CAIKALWGTRDTEAFF,TGTGCCATCAAGGCGTTATGGGGGACGAGGGACACTGAAGCTTTCTTT
few,.,TRBJ1-2,TRBV20-1,CSALFYGYTF,TGCAGTGCTCTATTTTATGGCTACACCTTC
.,.,TRBJ2-6,TRBV6-2/TRBV6-3,CASSAPGRKVDSGANVLTF,TGTGCCAGCAGTGCGCCGGGACGCAAAGTCGACTCTGGGGCCAACGTCCTGACTTTC
many,.,TRBJ2-7,TRBV29-1,CSVRITGTSDAYEQYF,TGCAGCGTAAGAATTACCGGGACGAGCGACGCCTACGAGCAGTACTTC
.,.,TRBJ2-5,TRBV12-3/TRBV12-4,CASSSLAPETQYF,TGTGCCAGCAGTTCACTAGCCCCAGAGACCCAGTACTTC